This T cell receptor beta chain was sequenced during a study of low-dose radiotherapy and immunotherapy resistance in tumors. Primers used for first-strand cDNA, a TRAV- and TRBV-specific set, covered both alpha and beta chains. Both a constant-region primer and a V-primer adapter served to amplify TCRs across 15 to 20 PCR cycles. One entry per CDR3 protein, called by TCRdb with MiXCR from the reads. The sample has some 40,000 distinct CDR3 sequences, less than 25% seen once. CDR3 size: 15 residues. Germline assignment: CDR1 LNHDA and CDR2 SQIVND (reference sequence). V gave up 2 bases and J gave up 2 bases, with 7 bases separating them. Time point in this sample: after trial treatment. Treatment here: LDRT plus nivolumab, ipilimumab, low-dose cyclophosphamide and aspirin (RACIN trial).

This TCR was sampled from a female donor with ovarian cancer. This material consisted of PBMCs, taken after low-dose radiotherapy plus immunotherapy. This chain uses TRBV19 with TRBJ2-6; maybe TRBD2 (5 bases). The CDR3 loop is CASSITGTGANVLTF. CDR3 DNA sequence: TGTGCCAGTAGTATAACGGGAACTGGGGCCAACGTCCTGACTTTC. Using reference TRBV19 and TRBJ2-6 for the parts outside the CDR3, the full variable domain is DGGITQSPKYLFRKEGQNVTLSCEQNLNHDAMYWYRQDPGQGLRLIYYSQIVNDFQKGDIAEGYSVSREKKESFPLTVTSAQKNPTAFYLCASSITGTGANVLTFGAGSRLTVL.